The clone carrying this TCR beta chain was recorded many times. The antigen is not known. J was trimmed by 4 bases and V by 2 bases; bases with no gene match: 12. CDR1 is SNHLY and CDR2 is FYNNEI in the germline V gene. This CDR3 contains 18 residues. The sample is drawn from a study of T-cell memory formation after mild COVID-19. Study observations and caveats: The main location of contracting CD4+ clones was CM and EM, and that of contracting CD8+ clones was EMRA.

cDNA libraries for TCR alpha and TCR beta, carrying sample barcodes and UMIs, came from 5'RACE with constant-segment primers. TCRdb re-called the 5' RACE reads with MiXCR, one entry per CDR3 protein. The profile shows under 90,000 distinct CDR3 sequences, approximately 14% of them singletons. The receptor's source is an adult woman who had mild COVID-19 (a few samples of this study predate the infection). Cell type and time point are not known. Sequencing was performed on PBMCs or a T cell subset sorted from them (not recorded which). V and J are TRBV2 and TRBJ2-3; 10 bases map to TRBD2. The CDR3 region has the DNA TGTGCCAGCAGTGAATTCCCCATGAGCGGGGGGGGGGCAGATACGCAGTATTTT. It yields the protein CASSEFPMSGGGADTQYF.